The source of this T cell receptor (beta chain) is a study of vaccination effects on CD4 cells after COVID-19. Study findings and constraints: There was marked clonal contraction among infection- and vaccine-induced clones late after vaccination.

A note on this clone: Its target is not known.

Sequenced by immunoSEQ multiplex PCR; TCRdb stores in-frame clones only, minus some. The sample includes tens of thousands of clones, 74% seen only once; the top ten take about 2.2%. It was after more than 8 days of culture that CD4+ T cells were isolated. All participants had two doses of either the BNT162b2 or mRNA-1273 vaccine. Each vaccine recipient was nucleocapsid antibody negative and had no prior SARS-CoV-2 infection. This sequence was found in a human donor who received a COVID-19 vaccine. The sample here was CD4+ T cells from PBMCs cultured without peptide, taken after COVID-19 vaccination.

The CDR3 reads CASSLWGLIAGELFF. The CDR3 nucleotides are TGTGCCAGCAGCTTATGGGGCTTAATCGCCGGGGAGCTGTTTTTT. This chain uses TRBV7-3 with TRBJ2-2, with D perhaps TRBD1 (5 bases). From germline, CDR1 is SGHTA and CDR2 FQGTGA. This CDR3 region has 15 residues. The germline V and J ends were trimmed by 2 bases and 6 bases, with 13 bases remaining between them.